The 15 T cell receptor beta chains in this list originate from one sample, sequenced in a study of T cell clonality in common variable immunodeficiency. Whole-study findings and limits: Fewer deletions and N-nucleotide insertions were reportedly seen in common variable immunodeficiency TCR beta sequences.

Their cognate antigens are unknown. Method: immunoSEQ multiplex PCR; TCRdb's copy keeps in-frame clones and lacks some. The table lists some 25,000 clones, with no singletons. The specimen was peripheral blood mononuclear cells. Receptors originate from a human donor with common variable immunodeficiency.

This clone was counted only a few times. The read stops 3 residues short of the end of the CDR3; the missing end is completed from the germline J gene. The J gene is TRBJ2-2, the V gene TRBV7-2, with 11 bases identical to TRBD2. The CDR3 loop spans 15 amino acids. From germline, CDR1 is SGHTA and CDR2 FQGNSA. Unmatched junction bases numbered 1, after V lost 6 bases and J lost 1 base. CDR3 bases read: TGTGCCAGCAGTCTAGCGGGAGGGAACACCGGGGAG. It translates to CASSLAGGNTGE. The full CDR3 protein reads CASSLAGGNTGELFF.

This clone was seen only a few times. The read terminates 3 residues before the CDR3 end, so the remaining end is supplied by the germline J gene. The rearrangement uses TRBV18 and TRBJ1-1; 7 bases align to TRBD1. The CDR3 extends over 14 amino acids. The V gene's germline CDR1 is KGHSH and CDR2 LQKENI. V dropped 4 bases and J dropped 1; count of bases not matched to a gene: 3. CDR3 region: CASSLQGGNTEAFF. CDR3 bases read: TGTGCCAGCTCACTCCAGGGGGGGAACACTGAA.

By proportion, this clone is medium-sized. The read stops 3 residues short of the end of the CDR3; the missing end is completed from the germline J gene. The chain combines TRBV5-1 with TRBJ1-1; D not resolved. Germline V lookup: CDR1 SGHRS, CDR2 YFSETQ. Trimming took 0 bases from V and 6 from J, leaving 18 bases between them. The length of the CDR3 is 16 residues. Partial CDR3 DNA: TGCGCCAGCAGCTTGGTGTCCGGGTTAGTCAACGCTGAA. This translates into CASSLVSGLVNAE. The full CDR3 protein is CASSLVSGLVNAEAFF.

There are a few counts of this clone. The read terminates 3 residues before the CDR3 end, so the remaining end is supplied by the germline J gene. The chain is built from TRBV30 and TRBJ2-4; TRBD2 aligns across 8 bases. V lost 4 bases, J lost 0 bases, and 11 bases stayed unmatched. The CDR3 extends over 17 amino acids. Per the germline V gene, CDR1 is GTSNPN and CDR2 is SVGIG (reference sequence). CDR3: CAWNREGLFVAKNIQYF. CDR3 DNA (partial): TGTGCCTGGAATCGGGAGGGACTCTTCGTAGCCAAAAACATT.

This clone is labeled as medium-sized. Partial CDR3 DNA: TGTGCCAGTAGTAGGCAGGACTCTGGGGCCAACGTC. It specifies CASSRQDSGANV. The full CDR3 reads CASSRQDSGANVLTF. The chain is built from TRBV19 and TRBJ2-6; D remains unclear. The sequenced fragment ends 3 residues before the CDR3 boundary, so the rest is inferred from the germline J gene. The germline gives CDR1 LNHDA, CDR2 SQIVND (reference sequence). This CDR3 region has 15 residues. Trimming removed 4 bases from V and 0 bases from J, with 7 bases in between.

This clone was observed many times. CDR3 region: CAWTQGDNQPQHF. The DNA read from the CDR3 is TGTGCCTGGACACAGGGGGACAATCAGCCC. The chain is built from TRBV30 and TRBJ1-5; TRBD1 matches at 8 bases. The read ends 3 residues shy of where the CDR3 ends; the end is completed using the germline J gene. This CDR3 has 13 amino acids. J was trimmed by 3 bases and V by 4 bases; bases with no gene match: 2. Germline lookup yields CDR1 GTSNPN and CDR2 SVGIG (reference sequence).

This clone was detected only a few times. The read gets to within 3 residues of the CDR3 end, and the germline J gene fills in the rest. The chain employs TRBV20-1 and TRBJ1-6; 7 bases line up with TRBD1. Germline loops: CDR1 DFQATT, CDR2 SNEGSKA (reference sequence). The CDR3 contains 13 residues. The CDR3 region is CSAPLLDRRALHF. The CDR3 DNA, read in part, is TGCAGTGCTCCCCTACTGGACAGGCGAGCC.

This clone has ten or more counts. Read sequence stops 3 residues before the CDR3 end, and the germline J gene provides the missing end. The genes are TRBV29-1 and TRBJ2-1; D might be TRBD2 (5 bases). Trimming stripped 3 bases from V and 8 bases from J, with 14 bases between. Germline V gene sequence: CDR1 SQVTM, CDR2 ANQGSEA. The CDR3 has 13 residues. The sequenced CDR3 bases are TGCAGCGTTGACTTCGGAAACGGGGATGAG. Protein: CSVDFGNGDE. The whole CDR3 reads CSVDFGNGDEQFF.

This clone was counted ten times or more. The DNA ends 3 residues before the CDR3 does, and the rest of the CDR3 is filled in from the germline J gene. This sequence joins TRBV5-1 and TRBJ1-1; a weak D match, TRBD1 (6 bases). The CDR3 is 15 amino acids. The germline CDR1 and CDR2 sequences are SGHRS and YFSETQ. V shed 5 bases and J shed 0 bases, with 14 bases lying between them. The sequenced CDR3 bases are TGCGCCAGCAGGACCTGGGGGCAAGTGAACACTGAA. It encodes CASRTWGQVNTE. The CDR3 as a whole reads CASRTWGQVNTEAFF.

Concerning this clone itself: The DNA ends 3 residues before the CDR3 does, and the rest of the CDR3 is filled in from the germline J gene. The chain has TRBV2 and TRBJ1-5; weak D call: TRBD1 (5 bases). V lost 6 bases and J 0 bases, leaving 15 bases between the germline ends. There are 16 residues in the CDR3. The germline CDR1 and CDR2 sequences are SNHLY and FYNNEI. The CDR3 bases that were read are TGTGCCAGCAGGGGACTAACTTCCTATAGCAATCAGCCC. Its protein is CASRGLTSYSNQP. The CDR3 in its entirety is CASRGLTSYSNQPQHF.

This clone was detected ten times or more. Sequencing ends 3 residues short of the CDR3 end; the germline J gene provides the rest. J is TRBJ2-3 and V is TRBV7-3; D is perhaps TRBD1 (6 bases). Per germline, CDR1 SGHTA and CDR2 FQGTGA. The CDR3 runs 16 residues. V lost 0 bases to trimming and J lost 3 bases, with 13 bases between them. CDR3 DNA (partial): TGTGCCAGCAGCTTAACAGGGGGAATTTGGACAGATACG. This sequence encodes CASSLTGGIWTDT. The full CDR3 reads CASSLTGGIWTDTQYF. Filled out from reference TRBV7-3 and TRBJ2-3, the complete variable domain reads GAGVSQTPSNKVTEKGKYVELRCDPISGHTALYWYRQSLGQGPEFLIYFQGTGAADDSGLPNDRFFAVRPEGSVSTLKIQRTERGDSAVYLCASSLTGGIWTDTQYFGPGTRLTVL.

Notes on this clone: Read data end 3 residues before the CDR3 end; the end is taken from the germline J gene. The chain employs TRBV30 and TRBJ2-2; 7 positions match TRBD2. The CDR3 runs 15 residues. CDR1 and CDR2 from the germline V gene are GTSNPN and SVGIG (reference sequence). V shed 0 bases and J 7 bases; nucleotides not matched to a gene: 8. The sequenced CDR3 bases are TGTGCCTGGAGTGTACGTGCGGGAGCGGGCGGGGAG. Its protein is CAWSVRAGAGGE. The CDR3 as a whole reads CAWSVRAGAGGELFF.

This clone turned up a few times. The read stops 3 residues short of the end of the CDR3; the missing end is completed from the germline J gene. The V and J genes are TRBV30 and TRBJ2-3; 11 bases are a match to TRBD1. J was trimmed by 3 bases and V by 2 bases; bases with no gene match: 4. Germline values: CDR1 GTSNPN, CDR2 SVGIG (reference sequence). The CDR3 loop spans 15 amino acids. The DNA read from the CDR3 is TGTGCCTGGAGTATCGGGACAGGGGGTACAGATACG. This translates into CAWSIGTGGTDT. The full-length CDR3 reads as CAWSIGTGGTDTQYF.

A word on this clone: The sequence runs out 3 residues before the end of the CDR3; the remainder is reconstructed from the germline J gene. V usage is TRBV5-1 and J usage is TRBJ2-1; TRBD1 aligns across 7 bases. The length of the CDR3 is 15 residues. CDR1 SGHRS and CDR2 YFSETQ come from the germline V gene. The V gene end was trimmed by 4 bases and the J gene end by 0 bases; junction bases not matched to a gene: 4. The sequenced part of the CDR3 DNA is TGCGCCAGCAGCGAGGGACAGAGCTCCTACAATGAG. It specifies CASSEGQSSYNE. The full CDR3 sequence reads CASSEGQSSYNEQFF.

On this clone: The CDR3 extends 3 residues past the end of the read, so its final part is completed from the germline J gene. The chain joins TRBV2 to TRBJ2-7; D is unresolved. Trimming cost V 11 bases and J 1 base, with 21 bases left between them. Germline loops: CDR1 SNHLY, CDR2 FYNNEI. CDR3 length: 15 residues. The DNA read from the CDR3 is TGTGCCCTCTCCCCGGGTAGGATGGGTTCCTACGAG. Translation gives CALSPGRMGSYE. The full CDR3 protein reads CALSPGRMGSYEQYF.